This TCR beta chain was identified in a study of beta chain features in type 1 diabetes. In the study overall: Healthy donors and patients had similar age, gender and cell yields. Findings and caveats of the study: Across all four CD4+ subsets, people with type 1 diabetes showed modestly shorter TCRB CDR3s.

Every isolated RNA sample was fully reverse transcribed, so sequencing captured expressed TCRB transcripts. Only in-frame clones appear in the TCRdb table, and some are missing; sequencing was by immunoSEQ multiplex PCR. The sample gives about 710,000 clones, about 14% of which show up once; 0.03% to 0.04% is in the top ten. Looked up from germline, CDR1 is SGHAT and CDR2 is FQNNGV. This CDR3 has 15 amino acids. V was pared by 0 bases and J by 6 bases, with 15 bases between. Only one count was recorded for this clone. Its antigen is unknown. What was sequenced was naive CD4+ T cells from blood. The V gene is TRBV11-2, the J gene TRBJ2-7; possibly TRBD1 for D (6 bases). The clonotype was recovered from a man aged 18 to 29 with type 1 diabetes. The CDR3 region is CASSLEGHGMTEQYF. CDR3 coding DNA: TGTGCCAGCAGCTTAGAGGGACACGGCATGACCGAGCAGTACTTC.